This TCR beta chain was profiled in a study of vaccination effects on CD4 cells after COVID-19. Germline-derived CDR1 and CDR2 are MNHNS and SASEGT. V was clipped by 2 bases and J by 5 bases, with 19 bases between them. The length of the CDR3 is 17 residues. This table comes from immunoSEQ multiplex PCR, and its TCRdb copy is limited to in-frame clones, with some not included. In the table there are over 60,000 clones, about 72% of which are singletons. For this clone: The antigen is undetermined.

Antigen-specific CD4+ T cell clonotypes were called by their expansion after viral peptide-pool culture in ViraFEST. Isolating CD4+ T cells followed approximately 9 days of culture. Each vaccine recipient was nucleocapsid antibody negative and had no prior SARS-CoV-2 infection. The TCR was taken from a human donor who received a COVID-19 vaccine. The chain uses TRBV6-1 and TRBJ1-5; TRBD1 is a possible D gene (6 bases). Sequencing was performed on CD4+ T cells from PBMCs cultured with HCoV-NL63 spike peptides, taken before COVID-19 vaccination. In DNA form, the CDR3 reads TGTGCCAGCAGTGAACCAACGATTGGGGGGCCCTATCAGCCCCAGCATTTT. This gives the protein CASSEPTIGGPYQPQHF.